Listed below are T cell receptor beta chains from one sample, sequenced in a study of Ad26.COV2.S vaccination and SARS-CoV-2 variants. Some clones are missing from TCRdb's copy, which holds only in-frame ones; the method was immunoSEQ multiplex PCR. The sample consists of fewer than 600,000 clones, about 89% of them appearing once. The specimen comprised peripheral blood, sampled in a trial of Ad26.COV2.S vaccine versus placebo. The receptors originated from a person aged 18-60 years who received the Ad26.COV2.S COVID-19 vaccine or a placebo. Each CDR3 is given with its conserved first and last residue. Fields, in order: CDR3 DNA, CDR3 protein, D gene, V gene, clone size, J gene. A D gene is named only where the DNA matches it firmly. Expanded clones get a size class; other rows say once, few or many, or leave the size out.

CDR3nt: TGCGCCAGCAGCCAAGCTTTGTCCGCGGGGGGGCAGAATGAGCAGTTCTTC
CDR3aa: CASSQALSAGGQNEQFF
d_gene: TRBD2
v_gene: TRBV4-3
abundance: .
j_gene: TRBJ2-1

CDR3nt: TGCGCCAGCAGCTCAAGACTAGCGGGGGCCTACAATGAGCAGTTCTTC
CDR3aa: CASSSRLAGAYNEQFF
d_gene: TRBD2
v_gene: TRBV5-1
abundance: once
j_gene: TRBJ2-1

CDR3nt: TGTGCCAGCAGCTTCGGGGACAGGGGTATTGGTGAGCAGTTCTTC
CDR3aa: CASSFGDRGIGEQFF
d_gene: TRBD1
v_gene: TRBV5-5
abundance: .
j_gene: TRBJ2-1

CDR3nt: TGTGCCAGCAGTACAGGAAACCTCGGCTACACCTTC
CDR3aa: CASSTGNLGYTF
d_gene: .
v_gene: TRBV28
abundance: .
j_gene: TRBJ1-2

CDR3nt: TGTGCCAGCAGCTCCTATTGGGGAAGCTCCTACGAGCAGTACTTC
CDR3aa: CASSSYWGSSYEQYF
d_gene: .
v_gene: TRBV7-2
abundance: .
j_gene: TRBJ2-7

CDR3nt: TGTGCCAGCAGCCAAACCGAGACAGGGCAGGCTTTCTTT
CDR3aa: CASSQTETGQAFF
d_gene: TRBD1
v_gene: TRBV3-1/TRBV3-2
abundance: .
j_gene: TRBJ1-1

CDR3nt: TGCGCCAGCAGCCAAGTGGGAGTAGCAGCAGATACGCAGTATTTT
CDR3aa: CASSQVGVAADTQYF
d_gene: .
v_gene: TRBV4-1
abundance: .
j_gene: TRBJ2-3

CDR3nt: TGTGCCAGCAGCTTGCAGGGGAATAGCTACGAGCAGTACTTC
CDR3aa: CASSLQGNSYEQYF
d_gene: .
v_gene: TRBV14
abundance: .
j_gene: TRBJ2-7

CDR3nt: TGTGCCAGCAGCTTCACTGGGGTCGAGCAGTACTTC
CDR3aa: CASSFTGVEQYF
d_gene: .
v_gene: TRBV5-6
abundance: .
j_gene: TRBJ2-7

CDR3nt: TGTGCCAGTACCGGAAAGCCCGCTAGCAATCAGCCCCAGCATTTT
CDR3aa: CASTGKPASNQPQHF
d_gene: .
v_gene: TRBV19
abundance: .
j_gene: TRBJ1-5

CDR3nt: TGTGCCAGCAGCAAAAACCCCGGGACAGGGGGCACTGAAGCTTTCTTT
CDR3aa: CASSKNPGTGGTEAFF
d_gene: TRBD1
v_gene: TRBV7-3
abundance: .
j_gene: TRBJ1-1

CDR3nt: TGTGCCAGCAGTGAACAGGGGACTATGAACACTGAAGCTTTCTTT
CDR3aa: CASSEQGTMNTEAFF
d_gene: .
v_gene: TRBV2
abundance: once
j_gene: TRBJ1-1

CDR3nt: TGTGCCAGCAGCCCCTGGGGGGCTACCAACTATGGCTACACCTTC
CDR3aa: CASSPWGATNYGYTF
d_gene: .
v_gene: TRBV7-2
abundance: .
j_gene: TRBJ1-2

CDR3nt: TGTGCCAGCAGTGCCCTAGCGGGAAGTCGCTACAATGAGCAGTTCTTC
CDR3aa: CASSALAGSRYNEQFF
d_gene: TRBD2
v_gene: TRBV25-1
abundance: .
j_gene: TRBJ2-1

CDR3nt: TGTGCCAGCAGCTTATCATGGTCGTCAGCTCTATCTGGCGGCTACACCTTC
CDR3aa: CASSLSWSSALSGGYTF
d_gene: .
v_gene: TRBV7-6
abundance: .
j_gene: TRBJ1-2

CDR3nt: TGTGCCAGTTCTAGCGGGGGGGCAGGGTACCAAGAGACCCAGTACTTC
CDR3aa: CASSSGGAGYQETQYF
d_gene: TRBD2
v_gene: TRBV19
abundance: .
j_gene: TRBJ2-5

CDR3nt: TGTGCCAGTTCGGACAGGGGAAACTCTGGGGCCAACGTCCTGACTTTC
CDR3aa: CASSDRGNSGANVLTF
d_gene: TRBD1
v_gene: TRBV19
abundance: .
j_gene: TRBJ2-6

CDR3nt: TGTGCCAGCTCGCGGGGTACTCCTAATGAAAAACTGTTTTTT
CDR3aa: CASSRGTPNEKLFF
d_gene: .
v_gene: TRBV2
abundance: .
j_gene: TRBJ1-4

CDR3nt: TGTGCCAGTAGTATTCGCACAGGGACAGGCAATCAGCCCCAGCATTTT
CDR3aa: CASSIRTGTGNQPQHF
d_gene: TRBD1
v_gene: TRBV19
abundance: .
j_gene: TRBJ1-5

CDR3nt: TGTGCCAGCAGTTTAGAAGGGATTCGGAGCACAGATACGCAGTATTTT
CDR3aa: CASSLEGIRSTDTQYF
d_gene: .
v_gene: TRBV28
abundance: .
j_gene: TRBJ2-3

CDR3nt: TGTGCCAGCAGCTCGGGCCCCGGCGGTCAGCCCCAGCATTTT
CDR3aa: CASSSGPGGQPQHF
d_gene: .
v_gene: TRBV11-2
abundance: .
j_gene: TRBJ1-5

CDR3nt: TGTGCCAGCAGTCACGGCGTAAGCGGGAGAACTGATACGCAGTATTTT
CDR3aa: CASSHGVSGRTDTQYF
d_gene: TRBD2
v_gene: TRBV3-1/TRBV3-2
abundance: once
j_gene: TRBJ2-3

CDR3nt: TGTGCCAGCAGCCCCAGGACAGGGGGAGTGGGGGGCTACACCTTC
CDR3aa: CASSPRTGGVGGYTF
d_gene: TRBD1
v_gene: TRBV5-4
abundance: .
j_gene: TRBJ1-2

CDR3nt: TGTGCCACCAGTGAAGTATGGACCACAAACAGGGGGCATGAGGAAAAACTGTTTTTT
CDR3aa: CATSEVWTTNRGHEEKLFF
d_gene: TRBD1
v_gene: TRBV24-1
abundance: .
j_gene: TRBJ1-4

CDR3nt: TGTGCCAGCAGTTTAAACGGCCGTCGGAGTCAGCAAGAGACCCAGTACTTC
CDR3aa: CASSLNGRRSQQETQYF
d_gene: .
v_gene: TRBV27
abundance: .
j_gene: TRBJ2-5

CDR3nt: TGTGCCAGCAGCTTAGAAGGGGTAACAGATACGCAGTATTTT
CDR3aa: CASSLEGVTDTQYF
d_gene: .
v_gene: TRBV5-8
abundance: .
j_gene: TRBJ2-3

CDR3nt: TGTGCCAGTAGTATTTATGGCAGTCCCCAGCATTTT
CDR3aa: CASSIYGSPQHF
d_gene: .
v_gene: TRBV19
abundance: .
j_gene: TRBJ1-5

CDR3nt: TGCAGTGCTAAAAACAGTCAGCCCCAGCATTTT
CDR3aa: CSAKNSQPQHF
d_gene: .
v_gene: TRBV20-1
abundance: .
j_gene: TRBJ1-5

CDR3nt: TGTGCCAGCAGCTTAAGGGAGTACACTGAAGCTTTCTTT
CDR3aa: CASSLREYTEAFF
d_gene: .
v_gene: TRBV7-9
abundance: .
j_gene: TRBJ1-1

CDR3nt: TGTGCCAGTAGTATAGCGGGTATCTACAATGAGCAGTTCTTC
CDR3aa: CASSIAGIYNEQFF
d_gene: .
v_gene: TRBV19
abundance: .
j_gene: TRBJ2-1

CDR3nt: TGTGCCAGCAGCCAAACTTCGGGAGCCCCCCGGGGTGAGCAGTTCTTC
CDR3aa: CASSQTSGAPRGEQFF
d_gene: .
v_gene: TRBV3-1/TRBV3-2
abundance: .
j_gene: TRBJ2-1

CDR3nt: TGTGCCACAACCACTACAGGGGGTCCCAACACCGGGGAGCTGTTTTTT
CDR3aa: CATTTTGGPNTGELFF
d_gene: TRBD1
v_gene: TRBV24-1
abundance: .
j_gene: TRBJ2-2

CDR3nt: TGCGCCAGCAACACAGGGGTTGGCAATCAGCCCCAGCATTTT
CDR3aa: CASNTGVGNQPQHF
d_gene: TRBD1
v_gene: TRBV10-2
abundance: .
j_gene: TRBJ1-5

CDR3nt: TGTGCCAGCAGTTTTGGACAGGGAATCAAGCCCCAGCATTTT
CDR3aa: CASSFGQGIKPQHF
d_gene: TRBD1
v_gene: TRBV28
abundance: .
j_gene: TRBJ1-5

CDR3nt: TGCAGCGGGGTTAAGGGTGGCGGGGAGCTGTTTTTT
CDR3aa: CSGVKGGGELFF
d_gene: .
v_gene: TRBV29-1
abundance: once
j_gene: TRBJ2-2

CDR3nt: TGTGCCAGCAGCGGCGCGGAGGGCACCGGGGAGCTGTTTTTT
CDR3aa: CASSGAEGTGELFF
d_gene: .
v_gene: TRBV28
abundance: .
j_gene: TRBJ2-2

CDR3nt: TGTGCCAGCAGTTACACAGACAATCAGCCCCAGCATTTT
CDR3aa: CASSYTDNQPQHF
d_gene: .
v_gene: TRBV6-2/TRBV6-3
abundance: medium-sized
j_gene: TRBJ1-5